These T cell receptor beta chains were read from a single sample in a study of CD8 T cells in ankylosing spondylitis. TCRdb ran MiXCR on the 5' RACE reads and lists one entry per CDR3 protein. The table includes fewer than 550,000 distinct CDR3 sequences, about 5.4% detected once. The sample was blood, either unsorted or a sorted T cell fraction (not recorded which). Receptors originate from a male donor with ankylosing spondylitis. Each CDR3 is given with its conserved first and last residue. The order of the fields is clone size, D gene, V gene, CDR3 length, J gene, CDR3 DNA, CDR3 protein. A D gene is named only where the DNA matches it firmly. Clone size is not always given. Where it is, it says once, few, many or a class for expanded clones.

>many|TRBD1|TRBV7-2|16|TRBJ1-3
TGTGCCAGCAGCTTAGGGGACAGGGGGCCTAGAAACACCATATATTTT
CASSLGDRGPRNTIYF
>many|TRBD2|TRBV7-2|16|TRBJ2-1
TGTGCCAGCAGCTTTCTGACTAGCCGGCCCTACAATGAGCAGTTCTTC
CASSFLTSRPYNEQFF
>few|TRBD2|TRBV5-5|18|TRBJ2-1
TGTGCCAGCAGCTCCGGGACTAGCGGGAGGAGCGCCTACAATGAGCAGTTCTTC
CASSSGTSGRSAYNEQFF
>many|NA|TRBV6-5|11|TRBJ2-7
TGTGCCAGCAGTCAGAAGGCCGAGCAGTACTTC
CASSQKAEQYF
>many|NA|TRBV12-3/TRBV12-4|13|TRBJ1-1
TGTGCCAGCAGCGCAGGGTTTGGCACTGAAGCTTTCTTT
CASSAGFGTEAFF
>few|NA|TRBV19|15|TRBJ2-5
TGTGCCAGTAGTACCCTCAGGGGACGCCAAGAGACCCAGTACTTC
CASSTLRGRQETQYF
>many|NA|TRBV29-1|12|TRBJ1-3
TGCAGCGTTGGGTCCGTTGGAAACACCATATATTTT
CSVGSVGNTIYF
>NA|NA|TRBV18|13|TRBJ2-7
TGTGCCAGCTCTCCGACATTCACCTACGAGCAGTACTTC
CASSPTFTYEQYF
>few|NA|TRBV14|15|TRBJ1-4
TGTGCCAGCAGCCAAGTGGGGGCCCTGCAGGAAAAACTGTTTTTT
CASSQVGALQEKLFF
>many|TRBD1|TRBV27|15|TRBJ1-2
TGTGCCAGCAGTCCCTGGGACAGGGTGAACTATGGCTACACCTTC
CASSPWDRVNYGYTF
>many|TRBD2|TRBV24-1|14|TRBJ2-1
TGTGCCACCAGTGCCCCGACTAGCGGGAATGAGCAGTTCTTC
CATSAPTSGNEQFF
>few|NA|TRBV5-1|14|TRBJ2-5
TGCGCCAGCAGCTTGTTGGGCCAACAAGAGACCCAGTACTTC
CASSLLGQQETQYF
>many|TRBD2|TRBV5-1|16|TRBJ2-3
TGCGCCAGCAGCTCCTTCTTCGCGGGGGGCACAGATACGCAGTATTTT
CASSSFFAGGTDTQYF
>many|TRBD1|TRBV7-2|14|TRBJ2-1
TGTGCCAGCAGCTTAGTCAACAGGGGCAATGAGCAGTTCTTC
CASSLVNRGNEQFF
>many|TRBD1|TRBV10-3|16|TRBJ2-5
TGTGCCATCAGTGGAAGTCTTGGGGACAGTCAAGAGACCCAGTACTTC
CAISGSLGDSQETQYF
>many|TRBD1|TRBV12-3/TRBV12-4|16|TRBJ2-2
TGTGCCAGCAGTCCGAGACAGGGCTGGAACACCGGGGAGCTGTTTTTT
CASSPRQGWNTGELFF
>many|NA|TRBV10-3|17|TRBJ2-1
TGTGCCATCAGTGAGTCAAAGGTCTCGAATATACAGGGTGAGCAGTTCTTC
CAISESKVSNIQGEQFF
>many|TRBD2|TRBV5-1|15|TRBJ2-3
TGCGCCAGCAGCTTAATAGCGGGAGGATCAGATACGCAGTATTTT
CASSLIAGGSDTQYF
>many|TRBD2|TRBV20-1|14|TRBJ2-1
TGCAGTGCCGGTACTAGCGACTCCTACAATGAGCAGTTCTTC
CSAGTSDSYNEQFF
>many|NA|TRBV4-1|18|TRBJ1-2
TGCGCCAGCAGCCAAGATCCGGGACTCCGTTCAAGGAGTGGGGGCTACACCTTC
CASSQDPGLRSRSGGYTF
>many|TRBD2|TRBV12-3/TRBV12-4|15|TRBJ2-5
TGTGCCAGCAGTTTAAGCGGGAGCCGAGAAGAGACCCAGTACTTC
CASSLSGSREETQYF
>many|NA|TRBV7-8|16|TRBJ1-4
TGTGCCAGCAGCTTAGCCACCGGGACTGGCGATGAAAAACTGTTTTTT
CASSLATGTGDEKLFF
>NA|TRBD1|TRBV4-2|19|TRBJ2-6
TGTGCCAGCAGCGGCGTCGGGACAGGGCGCAGCTCTGGGGCCAACGTCCTGACTTTC
CASSGVGTGRSSGANVLTF
>few|NA|TRBV5-1|14|TRBJ1-2
TGCGCCAGCAGCTTGGGTTACGGACCCCATGGCTACACCTTC
CASSLGYGPHGYTF
>few|NA|TRBV7-2|15|TRBJ2-3
TGTGCCAGCAGAGGGGACCGTTCTAGCACAGATACGCAGTATTTT
CASRGDRSSTDTQYF
>many|NA|TRBV5-1|14|TRBJ1-4
TGCGCCAGCAGCAGTGCGACGGACTGGGGAAAACTGTTTTTT
CASSSATDWGKLFF